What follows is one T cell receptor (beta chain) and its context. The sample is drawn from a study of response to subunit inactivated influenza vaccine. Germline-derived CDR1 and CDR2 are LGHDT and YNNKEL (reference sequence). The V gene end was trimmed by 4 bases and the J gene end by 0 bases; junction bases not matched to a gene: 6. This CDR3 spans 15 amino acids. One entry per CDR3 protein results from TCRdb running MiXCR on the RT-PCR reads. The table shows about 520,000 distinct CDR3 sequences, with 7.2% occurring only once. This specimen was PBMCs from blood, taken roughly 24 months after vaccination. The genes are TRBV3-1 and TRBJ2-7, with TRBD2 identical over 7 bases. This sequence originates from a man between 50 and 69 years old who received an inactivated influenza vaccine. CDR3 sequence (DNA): TGTGCCAGCAGCCGTTCGGGGGGTAGCTCCTACGAGCAGTACTTC. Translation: CASSRSGGSSYEQYF.